This passage covers 32 T cell receptor beta chains from one sample sequenced in a study of T cell repertoires in cytomegalovirus infection. TCRdb re-called the reads with MiXCR, one entry per CDR3 protein. The table records 200,000 to 300,000 distinct CDR3 sequences, about 12% of them present only once. The specimen was PBMCs. Every receptor here comes from a human donor in good health (CMV status not recorded). Some clones in this sample may be carry-over from other donors' samples.

This chain links TRBV28 with TRBJ1-5; a weak D match, TRBD1 (5 bases). V lost 3 bases and J 3 bases, leaving 15 bases between the germline ends. There are 16 residues in the CDR3. Germline V gene sequence: CDR1 MDHEN, CDR2 SYDVKM. CDR3 in DNA: TGTGCCAGCAGTTTTTCCTTGGGACCGACCAATCAGCCCCAGCATTTT. Translating gives CASSFSLGPTNQPQHF.

This clonotype was counted many times. V gene TRBV7-2 combines with J gene TRBJ2-2; TRBD1 agrees at 11 bases. Per germline, CDR1 SGHTA and CDR2 FQGNSA. V shed 5 bases, J shed 9 bases, and the junction held 5 bases outside the gene matches. The CDR3 covers 14 residues. The CDR3 DNA reads as TGTGCCAGCAGCCCGGGACAGGGGGACAGGGAGCTGTTTTTT. It yields the protein CASSPGQGDRELFF.

This clonotype was recorded a few times. The rearrangement uses TRBV30 and TRBJ1-3; 9 nucleotides align to TRBD1. The V segment lost 6 bases and the J segment 1 base; nucleotides outside the gene matches: 7. Germline lookup yields CDR1 GTSNPN and CDR2 SVGIG (reference sequence). The CDR3 is 15 amino acids. The CDR3 spells CACNRDRASGNTIYF. In nucleotides, the CDR3 is TGTGCCTGTAACCGGGACAGGGCTTCTGGAAACACCATATATTTT.

This clonotype was picked up many times. V usage is TRBV2 and J usage is TRBJ1-1; D is possibly TRBD1 (5 bases). This CDR3 is built from 16 residues. Germline V lookup: CDR1 SNHLY, CDR2 FYNNEI. The ends were cut back, 1 base at V and 1 base at J, with 13 bases in the middle. CDR3 region: CASSEGLVGGNTEAFF. The CDR3 coding sequence is TGTGCCAGCAGTGAAGGGCTAGTGGGGGGGAACACTGAAGCTTTCTTT.

The chain couples TRBV5-4 to TRBJ2-1; D is undetermined. V was trimmed by 5 bases and J by 7 bases, leaving 16 bases between them. CDR3 length: 14 residues. Germline-derived CDR1 and CDR2 are SGHNT and YYREEE (reference sequence). The CDR3 sequence is CASRGWGRRNEQFF. The CDR3 DNA reads as TGTGCCAGCAGAGGGTGGGGTAGAAGAAATGAGCAGTTCTTC.

Ten or more counts support this clonotype. The chain carries TRBV28 and TRBJ1-2, with TRBD1 matching over 11 bases. Germline V gene lookup returns CDR1 MDHEN and CDR2 SYDVKM. The CDR3 extends over 16 amino acids. V dropped 8 bases and J dropped 3; count of bases not matched to a gene: 11. The CDR3 nucleotides are TGTGCCAGCGCAATCTTACCGGGACAGGGGGACTATGGCTACACCTTC. It specifies CASAILPGQGDYGYTF.

The table lists this clonotype with many counts. It may be a read error: a sequence one base away is much more abundant. The rearrangement links TRBV7-2 to TRBJ1-2, with a weak D call TRBD1 (6 bases). Germline CDR1 and CDR2: SGHTA and FQGNSA. V shed 1 base and J shed 1 base, with 7 bases lying between them. CDR3 length equals 14 residues. As DNA, the CDR3 is TGTGCCAGCAGCTTAGGGACAGATAACTATGGCTACACCTTC. Encoded protein: CASSLGTDNYGYTF.

At least ten counts were recorded for this clonotype. The chain couples TRBV7-2 to TRBJ1-4; the D gene is possibly TRBD1 (5 bases). From germline, CDR1 is SGHTA and CDR2 FQGNSA. Trimming cost V 5 bases and J 7 bases, with 17 bases left between them. This CDR3 contains 15 residues. The CDR3 loop is CASSPTGTRSEKLFF. The CDR3 DNA reads TGTGCCAGCAGCCCGACGGGGACTCGAAGTGAAAAACTGTTTTTT.

This clonotype has only a few counts. This chain connects TRBV27 to TRBJ1-1; 9 positions agree with TRBD1. The V and J ends lost 8 bases and 3 bases, in that order; junction bases with no gene match: 10. The CDR3 consists of 15 residues. CDR1 and CDR2 (germline): MNHEY, SMNVEV (reference sequence). In DNA form, the CDR3 reads TGTGCCAGCGCCTTCGACAGGGGGTTGGACACTGAAGCTTTCTTT. It is translated as CASAFDRGLDTEAFF.

This clonotype has a count of ten or more. J is TRBJ2-3 and V is TRBV7-2; D is unclear. The germline V gene has CDR1 SGHTA and CDR2 FQGNSA. This CDR3 spans 13 amino acids. V lost 5 bases to trimming and J lost 9 bases, with 15 bases between them. CDR3 in amino acids: CASSRGRTETQYF. CDR3 nucleotide sequence: TGTGCCAGCAGCCGAGGACGGACCGAGACGCAGTATTTT.

The J gene is TRBJ2-2, the V gene TRBV20-1; 9 bases map to TRBD2. The CDR3 extends over 15 amino acids. V lost 3 bases to trimming and J lost 4 bases; unmatched junction nucleotides: 6. The V gene's germline CDR1 is DFQATT and CDR2 SNEGSKA (reference sequence). CDR3 bases: TGCAGTGCTAGGGTAGCGGGAGTCCCCACCGGGGAGCTGTTTTTT. This encodes CSARVAGVPTGELFF.

The chain recombines TRBV18 with TRBJ1-5, with no clear D. CDR1 is KGHSH and CDR2 is LQKENI in the germline V gene. The CDR3 length is 13 residues. V lost 5 bases and J 7 bases, leaving 12 bases between the germline ends. The CDR3 loop is CASSSLRHQPQHF. As DNA, the CDR3 is TGTGCCAGCTCATCCCTCAGGCACCAGCCCCAGCATTTT.

This clonotype was counted many times. The CDR3 spells CASSLSTGPYGYTF. The CDR3 DNA reads TGTGCCAGCAGCTTATCGACAGGGCCCTATGGCTACACCTTC. The rearrangement uses TRBV7-2 and TRBJ1-2; TRBD1 matches 7 bases. CDR1 and CDR2 from the germline V gene are SGHTA and FQGNSA. This CDR3 has 14 amino acids. V lost 2 bases, J lost 4 bases, and 4 bases stayed unmatched.

This sequence joins TRBV7-9 and TRBJ2-5; 12 nucleotides match TRBD1. The CDR3 is 16 amino acids. Germline V gene lookup returns CDR1 SEHNR and CDR2 FQNEAQ (reference sequence). V was pared by 1 base and J by 3 bases, with 3 bases of the junction left unmatched. CDR3 sequence reads: CASSLGDRGRKETQYF. CDR3 nucleotide sequence: TGTGCCAGCAGCTTAGGGGACAGGGGGCGGAAAGAGACCCAGTACTTC.

The chain recombines TRBV5-6 with TRBJ2-1, with TRBD1 identical over 9 bases. CDR3 length: 15 residues. CDR1 SGHDT and CDR2 YYEEEE come from the germline V gene. Trimming removed 4 bases from V and 5 bases from J; junction bases left unmatched: 7. The CDR3 is CASSVTGGANNEQFF. For the CDR3, the DNA is TGTGCCAGCAGCGTTACAGGGGGCGCTAACAATGAGCAGTTCTTC.

Many counts were recorded for this clonotype. The chain uses TRBV12-3 or TRBV12-4 and TRBJ1-5; TRBD1 agrees at 8 bases. With V trimmed by 6 bases and J by 7 bases, 11 bases remained unmatched. The CDR3 loop spans 15 amino acids. This CDR3 is CASSLAGGGSQPQHF. The CDR3 coding sequence is TGTGCCAGCAGCCTGGCAGGGGGCGGAAGCCAGCCCCAGCATTTT.

This chain uses TRBV9 with TRBJ2-2; 7 nucleotides match TRBD2. The CDR3 loop spans 15 amino acids. After removal of 9 bases from V and 4 bases from J, the junction contained 12 bases not matched to a gene. Germline-derived CDR1 and CDR2 are SGDLS and YYNGEE. Here the CDR3 reads CATRPGLDLTGELFF. The CDR3 DNA is TGTGCCACCCGGCCAGGACTAGACCTCACCGGGGAGCTGTTTTTT.

This chain uses TRBV5-4 with TRBJ2-2; D perhaps matches TRBD1 (6 bases). Looked up from germline, CDR1 is SGHNT and CDR2 is YYREEE (reference sequence). This CDR3 is built from 15 residues. Trimming left V 5 bases short and J 6 bases short, with 17 bases between. CDR3 region: CASSLTQGRSGELFF. As DNA, the CDR3 is TGTGCCAGCAGTTTGACACAGGGTAGATCCGGGGAGCTGTTTTTT.

This clonotype was picked up many times. The V gene is TRBV2, the J gene TRBJ2-1, with D unresolved. V lost 3 bases, J lost 4 bases, and 10 bases lay in between. CDR3 length equals 14 residues. CDR1 is SNHLY and CDR2 is FYNNEI in the germline V gene. CDR3 sequence: CASSDRSSYNEQFF. The CDR3 DNA reads TGTGCCAGCAGTGACAGGAGTTCATACAATGAGCAGTTCTTC.

J is TRBJ1-1 and V is TRBV4-3; no clear D gene. Looked up from germline, CDR1 is LGHNA and CDR2 is YSLEER. The CDR3 runs to 15 residues. Trimming stripped 0 bases from V and 1 base from J, with 9 bases between. The CDR3 region has the DNA TGCGCCAGCAGCCAAGATATGATAGCGAACACTGAAGCTTTCTTT. It translates to CASSQDMIANTEAFF.

This clonotype showed up many times. CDR3 residues: CSARPQGRGLSYNEQFF. CDR3 DNA: TGCAGTGCTAGGCCTCAGGGGCGGGGCCTCTCCTACAATGAGCAGTTCTTC. The rearrangement links TRBV20-1 to TRBJ2-1, with D tentatively TRBD1 or TRBD2 (6 bases each). The germline V and J ends were trimmed by 3 bases and 0 bases, with 18 bases remaining between them. Germline assignment: CDR1 DFQATT and CDR2 SNEGSKA (reference sequence). CDR3 length: 17 amino acids.

This clonotype was counted ten times or more. This chain links TRBV7-9 with TRBJ2-7; D not certain. The CDR3 totals 11 residues. Trimming pared 1 base from V and 6 bases from J, leaving 4 bases between. The germline gives CDR1 SEHNR, CDR2 FQNEAQ (reference sequence). The CDR3 spells CASSLGTEQYF. DNA for the CDR3: TGTGCCAGCAGCTTAGGAACCGAGCAGTACTTC.

This chain links TRBV19 with TRBJ1-6; the match to TRBD1 covers 7 bases. CDR1 and CDR2 (germline): LNHDA, SQIVND (reference sequence). The CDR3 has 17 residues. V shed 6 bases, J shed 3 bases, and the junction held 11 bases outside the gene matches. CDR3 region: CASSHTGQTYYNSPLHF. CDR3 in DNA: TGTGCCAGTAGCCATACGGGACAGACTTACTATAATTCACCCCTCCACTTT. Supplemented by reference TRBV19 and TRBJ1-6, the full variable domain reads DGGITQSPKYLFRKEGQNVTLSCEQNLNHDAMYWYRQDPGQGLRLIYYSQIVNDFQKGDIAEGYSVSREKKESFPLTVTSAQKNPTAFYLCASSHTGQTYYNSPLHFGNGTRLTVT.

The chain carries TRBV29-1 and TRBJ2-7; the match to TRBD2 covers 12 bases. Per germline, CDR1 SQVTM and CDR2 ANQGSEA. V was pared by 5 bases and J by 9 bases, with 11 bases of the junction left unmatched. This CDR3 is built from 14 residues. CDR3 amino acids: CSVRTSGVSWVQYF. CDR3 bases: TGCAGCGTTCGGACTAGCGGGGTGTCGTGGGTGCAGTACTTC.

This clonotype has at least ten counts. This sequence joins TRBV7-3 and TRBJ2-5; 8 bases match TRBD2. Trimming removed 2 bases from V and 2 bases from J; junction bases left unmatched: 10. The CDR3 runs 17 residues. Germline V gene sequence: CDR1 SGHTA, CDR2 FQGTGA. This CDR3 is CASSLGPSGGGQETQYF. As DNA, the CDR3 is TGTGCCAGCAGCTTAGGCCCCTCTGGCGGGGGGCAAGAGACCCAGTACTTC.

The rearrangement uses TRBV3-1 and TRBJ2-1; D gene ambiguous. V lost 3 bases and J 8 bases, leaving 14 bases between the germline ends. CDR1 and CDR2 (germline): LGHDT, YNNKEL (reference sequence). The length of the CDR3 is 14 residues. CDR3 loop: CASSHTARSDEQFF. The CDR3 DNA reads as TGTGCCAGCAGCCATACCGCGAGGAGCGATGAGCAGTTCTTC.

This clonotype was seen repeatedly, ten times or more. The chain joins TRBV7-2 to TRBJ2-3; 8 bases are shared with TRBD2. Looked up from germline, CDR1 is SGHTA and CDR2 is FQGNSA. This CDR3 contains 16 residues. With 5 bases clipped from V and 6 bases from J, the junction kept 13 bases outside the gene matches. The CDR3 loop is CASSPQAAGEVDTQYF. CDR3 coding DNA: TGTGCCAGCAGCCCCCAGGCAGCGGGAGAGGTTGATACGCAGTATTTT.

This clonotype was detected many times. V and J are TRBV28 and TRBJ2-5; 7 bases align to TRBD1. CDR3 size: 14 residues. The germline CDR1 and CDR2 sequences are MDHEN and SYDVKM. After removal of 3 bases from V and 3 bases from J, the junction contained 4 bases not matched to a gene. CDR3 region: CASSFLGTEETQYF. The CDR3 bases are TGTGCCAGCAGTTTTCTTGGGACAGAAGAGACCCAGTACTTC.

This clonotype came up many times. The rearrangement uses TRBV7-2 and TRBJ2-5, with D perhaps TRBD1 (5 bases). Germline loops: CDR1 SGHTA, CDR2 FQGNSA. With 2 bases removed from V and 1 base from J, the gap between germline ends came to 8 bases. The CDR3 spans 14 residues. The CDR3 DNA is TGTGCCAGCAGCTTAAAGACAGCCCAAGAGACCCAGTACTTC. Its translation: CASSLKTAQETQYF.

This clonotype was seen many times. V is TRBV7-2 and J is TRBJ1-5; the D is unclear. Germline CDR1 is SGHTA and CDR2 is FQGNSA. Deletions cut 2 bases from V and 0 bases from J, with 5 bases between. This CDR3 region has 14 residues. Here the CDR3 DNA reads TGTGCCAGCAGCTTAATCGGTAGCAATCAGCCCCAGCATTTT. Translated, it gives CASSLIGSNQPQHF.

The rearrangement uses TRBV6-2 or TRBV6-3 and TRBJ2-2; TRBD1 might be the D (5 bases). The CDR3 runs to 15 residues. Per the germline V gene, CDR1 is MNHEY and CDR2 is SVGEGT. V was clipped by 5 bases and J by 1 base, with 11 bases between them. As DNA, the CDR3 is TGTGCCAGCAGTCCAGGGCGATTGAACACCGGGGAGCTGTTTTTT. The encoded protein is CASSPGRLNTGELFF.

This clonotype occurred many times. The chain has TRBV6-1 and TRBJ1-5, with 8 bases identical to TRBD1. The germline CDR1 and CDR2 sequences are MNHNS and SASEGT. There are 15 residues in the CDR3. V dropped 6 bases and J dropped 7; count of bases not matched to a gene: 11. The CDR3 here is CASRDPGGAGQPQHF. The CDR3, as DNA: TGTGCCAGCAGAGATCCAGGGGGCGCCGGGCAGCCCCAGCATTTT.